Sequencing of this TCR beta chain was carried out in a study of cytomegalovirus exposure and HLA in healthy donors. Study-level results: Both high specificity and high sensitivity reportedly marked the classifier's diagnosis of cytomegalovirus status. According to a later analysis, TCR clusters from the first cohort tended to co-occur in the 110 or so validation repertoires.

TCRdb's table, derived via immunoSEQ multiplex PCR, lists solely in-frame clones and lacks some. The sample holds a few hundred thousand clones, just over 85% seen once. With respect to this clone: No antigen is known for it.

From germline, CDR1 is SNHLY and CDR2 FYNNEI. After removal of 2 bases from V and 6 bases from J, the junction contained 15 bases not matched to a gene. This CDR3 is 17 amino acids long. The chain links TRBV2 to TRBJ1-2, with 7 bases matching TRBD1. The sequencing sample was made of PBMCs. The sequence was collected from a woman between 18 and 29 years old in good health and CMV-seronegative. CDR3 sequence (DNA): TGTGCCAGCAGTGAAACCCCACATGGCAGGGGGGTTAATGGCTACACCTTC. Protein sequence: CASSETPHGRGVNGYTF.